This is a list of T cell receptor beta chains from one sample in a study of blood T cells in healthy people across ages. MiXCR, applied by TCRdb to the 5' RACE reads, yields one record per CDR3 protein. The sample has some 1.6 million distinct CDR3 sequences, almost 35% seen once; the top ten hold around 11%. Sequenced material: blood. The receptors shown here come from a woman in her twenties or thirties in good health. Both conserved end residues are part of each CDR3. Fields, in order: D gene, V gene, J gene, clone size, CDR3 protein, CDR3 DNA. The D gene is left open where the match is weak. Expanded clones get a size class; other rows say once, few or many, or leave the size out.

d_gene: TRBD1
v_gene: TRBV4-2
j_gene: TRBJ2-1
abundance: -
CDR3aa: CASSPYHDRGSYNEQFF
CDR3nt: TGTGCCAGCAGCCCCTATCATGACAGGGGATCCTACAATGAGCAGTTCTTC

d_gene: -
v_gene: TRBV12-3/TRBV12-4
j_gene: TRBJ2-5
abundance: -
CDR3aa: CASSPRLEYQETQYF
CDR3nt: TGTGCCAGCAGTCCTAGACTTGAATACCAAGAGACCCAGTACTTC

d_gene: TRBD1
v_gene: TRBV20-1
j_gene: TRBJ2-3
abundance: few
CDR3aa: CSARGTGTDTQYF
CDR3nt: TGCAGTGCTAGGGGGACAGGCACAGATACGCAGTATTTT

d_gene: -
v_gene: TRBV5-1
j_gene: TRBJ1-1
abundance: -
CDR3aa: CASSLVGSPGTEAFF
CDR3nt: TGCGCCAGCAGCTTGGTAGGGTCCCCAGGCACTGAAGCTTTCTTT

d_gene: TRBD1
v_gene: TRBV30
j_gene: TRBJ2-7
abundance: -
CDR3aa: CAWEPGQKRSEQYF
CDR3nt: TGTGCCTGGGAGCCGGGACAGAAGAGGTCCGAGCAGTACTTC

d_gene: TRBD1
v_gene: TRBV13
j_gene: TRBJ2-7
abundance: -
CDR3aa: CASSFRTGTQYSYEQYF
CDR3nt: TGTGCCAGCAGCTTCCGGACAGGGACCCAATACTCCTACGAGCAGTACTTC

d_gene: TRBD2
v_gene: TRBV20-1
j_gene: TRBJ2-7
abundance: -
CDR3aa: CSARDLLGLAGREQYF
CDR3nt: TGCAGTGCTAGAGACCTTTTGGGACTAGCGGGACGCGAGCAGTACTTC

d_gene: TRBD2
v_gene: TRBV5-1
j_gene: TRBJ2-7
abundance: -
CDR3aa: CASSLGSGIRDEQYF
CDR3nt: TGCGCCAGCAGCTTGGGTAGCGGGATCCGCGACGAGCAGTACTTC

d_gene: -
v_gene: TRBV28
j_gene: TRBJ1-2
abundance: few
CDR3aa: CASSKGHLPGGYTF
CDR3nt: TGTGCCAGCAGTAAGGGACACCTTCCCGGTGGCTACACCTTC

d_gene: TRBD1
v_gene: TRBV3-1
j_gene: TRBJ2-1
abundance: -
CDR3aa: CASSPGTVANEQFF
CDR3nt: TGTGCCAGCAGCCCAGGGACAGTCGCCAATGAGCAGTTCTTC

d_gene: -
v_gene: TRBV28
j_gene: TRBJ2-3
abundance: few
CDR3aa: CASSVEGRGTDTQYF
CDR3nt: TGTGCCAGCAGTGTTGAGGGCCGGGGCACAGATACGCAGTATTTT

d_gene: TRBD2
v_gene: TRBV28
j_gene: TRBJ2-3
abundance: -
CDR3aa: CASSQRDSEDTQYF
CDR3nt: TGTGCCAGCAGCCAGCGGGACTCTGAAGATACGCAGTATTTT

d_gene: TRBD2
v_gene: TRBV28
j_gene: TRBJ2-2
abundance: -
CDR3aa: CASSSPAGAHSAGELFF
CDR3nt: TGTGCCAGCAGTTCACCAGCGGGAGCGCATAGTGCCGGGGAGCTGTTTTTT

d_gene: TRBD2
v_gene: TRBV9
j_gene: TRBJ2-2
abundance: -
CDR3aa: CASSGGTSGGIKPTPNTGELFF
CDR3nt: TGTGCCAGCAGCGGAGGGACTAGCGGGGGGATTAAACCGACCCCGAACACCGGGGAGCTGTTTTTT

d_gene: -
v_gene: TRBV20-1
j_gene: TRBJ1-5
abundance: few
CDR3aa: CSARGLGAQGNQPQHF
CDR3nt: TGCAGTGCTAGAGGATTGGGGGCACAGGGCAATCAGCCCCAGCATTTT

d_gene: TRBD2
v_gene: TRBV5-1
j_gene: TRBJ2-7
abundance: -
CDR3aa: CASSLVSGAPSYEQYF
CDR3nt: TGCGCCAGCAGCTTGGTGAGCGGGGCCCCCTCCTACGAGCAGTACTTC

d_gene: TRBD1
v_gene: TRBV12-3/TRBV12-4
j_gene: TRBJ2-7
abundance: -
CDR3aa: CASSLSGDRQNF
CDR3nt: TGTGCCAGCAGTTTATCCGGGGACAGACAAAACTTC

d_gene: -
v_gene: TRBV2
j_gene: TRBJ2-3
abundance: -
CDR3aa: CASRATRTDTQYF
CDR3nt: TGTGCCAGCAGGGCGACTAGAACAGATACGCAGTATTTT

d_gene: TRBD2
v_gene: TRBV30
j_gene: TRBJ2-3
abundance: -
CDR3aa: CAWTLGLAGGSDTQYF
CDR3nt: TGTGCCTGGACCCTCGGACTAGCGGGGGGTTCAGATACGCAGTATTTT

d_gene: TRBD2
v_gene: TRBV20-1
j_gene: TRBJ2-3
abundance: few
CDR3aa: CSASPTTGGPMNTQYF
CDR3nt: TGCAGTGCTAGCCCCACTACGGGAGGGCCCATGAATACGCAGTATTTT

d_gene: TRBD2
v_gene: TRBV2
j_gene: TRBJ2-5
abundance: few
CDR3aa: CASRRSGGQETQYF
CDR3nt: TGTGCCAGCAGGCGGAGCGGGGGACAAGAGACCCAGTACTTC

d_gene: -
v_gene: TRBV12-3/TRBV12-4
j_gene: TRBJ1-1
abundance: -
CDR3aa: CASGDLKNTEAFF
CDR3nt: TGTGCCAGCGGGGACCTTAAGAACACTGAAGCTTTCTTT

d_gene: TRBD2
v_gene: TRBV5-1
j_gene: TRBJ2-1
abundance: -
CDR3aa: CASRSSGGEAEQFF
CDR3nt: TGCGCCAGCAGATCTAGCGGGGGGGAGGCTGAGCAGTTCTTC

d_gene: -
v_gene: TRBV10-2
j_gene: TRBJ1-4
abundance: -
CDR3aa: CASQEGSGISEKLFF
CDR3nt: TGCGCCAGCCAGGAGGGGTCGGGGATAAGTGAAAAACTGTTTTTT

d_gene: TRBD1
v_gene: TRBV10-3
j_gene: TRBJ1-2
abundance: few
CDR3aa: CAIRSDRGHGYTF
CDR3nt: TGTGCCATCAGATCCGACAGGGGCCATGGCTACACCTTC

d_gene: -
v_gene: TRBV7-2
j_gene: TRBJ1-5
abundance: few
CDR3aa: CASSLERDRRNQPQHF
CDR3nt: TGTGCCAGCAGCTTAGAGCGAGACAGACGCAATCAGCCCCAGCATTTT

d_gene: TRBD1
v_gene: TRBV29-1
j_gene: TRBJ2-1
abundance: few
CDR3aa: CSAWTGGNEQFF
CDR3nt: TGCAGCGCCTGGACAGGTGGAAATGAGCAGTTCTTC

d_gene: TRBD2
v_gene: TRBV10-3
j_gene: TRBJ2-3
abundance: -
CDR3aa: CAISVPYDPTSGGADTQYF
CDR3nt: TGTGCCATCAGTGTTCCCTACGACCCGACTAGCGGGGGTGCAGATACGCAGTATTTT

d_gene: -
v_gene: TRBV7-3
j_gene: TRBJ2-1
abundance: once
CDR3aa: CASSLTERGVDEQFF
CDR3nt: TGTGCCAGCAGCTTAACCGAGAGAGGGGTGGATGAGCAGTTCTTC

d_gene: -
v_gene: TRBV14
j_gene: TRBJ2-7
abundance: few
CDR3aa: CASSQEVTSLYEQYF
CDR3nt: TGTGCCAGCAGCCAGGAAGTAACCAGCCTCTACGAGCAGTACTTC

d_gene: TRBD2
v_gene: TRBV6-5
j_gene: TRBJ2-3
abundance: -
CDR3aa: CASSYSGRKDTQYF
CDR3nt: TGTGCCAGCAGTTACAGCGGGAGGAAAGATACGCAGTATTTT

d_gene: -
v_gene: TRBV7-2
j_gene: TRBJ2-7
abundance: -
CDR3aa: CASTPGRAGRPYEQYF
CDR3nt: TGTGCCAGCACTCCCGGCCGGGCGGGTCGACCGTACGAGCAGTACTTC

d_gene: -
v_gene: TRBV20-1
j_gene: TRBJ2-1
abundance: -
CDR3aa: CSASRLNEQFF
CDR3nt: TGCAGTGCTAGCCGCCTCAATGAGCAGTTCTTC

d_gene: -
v_gene: TRBV2
j_gene: TRBJ2-7
abundance: -
CDR3aa: CASSEAPEVGEQYF
CDR3nt: TGTGCCAGCAGTGAAGCCCCAGAGGTGGGCGAGCAGTACTTC

d_gene: TRBD2
v_gene: TRBV9
j_gene: TRBJ2-5
abundance: many
CDR3aa: CASSVGGGPFWETQYF
CDR3nt: TGTGCCAGCAGCGTAGGCGGGGGGCCGTTTTGGGAGACCCAGTACTTC

d_gene: -
v_gene: TRBV12-3/TRBV12-4
j_gene: TRBJ2-4
abundance: -
CDR3aa: CASSFSPGAAKNIQYF
CDR3nt: TGTGCCAGCAGTTTCAGTCCAGGGGCAGCCAAAAACATTCAGTACTTC

d_gene: -
v_gene: TRBV5-1
j_gene: TRBJ1-3
abundance: -
CDR3aa: CASSRGTAGNTIYF
CDR3nt: TGCGCCAGCAGCCGCGGAACGGCTGGAAACACCATATATTTT

d_gene: -
v_gene: TRBV29-1
j_gene: TRBJ2-1
abundance: many
CDR3aa: CSVRDSLYNEQFF
CDR3nt: TGCAGCGTCCGGGACTCCTTATACAATGAGCAGTTCTTC

d_gene: -
v_gene: TRBV21-1
j_gene: TRBJ2-3
abundance: -
CDR3aa: CASSKSARGGTDTQYF
CDR3nt: TGTGCCAGCAGCAAATCTGCCAGGGGTGGGACAGATACGCAGTATTTT

d_gene: TRBD2
v_gene: TRBV5-4
j_gene: TRBJ2-1
abundance: -
CDR3aa: CASSRIGGGTDNEQFF
CDR3nt: TGTGCCAGCAGCCGGATCGGCGGGGGGACGGACAATGAGCAGTTCTTC

d_gene: -
v_gene: TRBV28
j_gene: TRBJ2-7
abundance: -
CDR3aa: CASSIRENSYEQYF
CDR3nt: TGTGCCAGCAGTATCCGGGAGAACTCCTACGAGCAGTACTTC

d_gene: TRBD1
v_gene: TRBV4-1
j_gene: TRBJ2-5
abundance: many
CDR3aa: CASSQSGQGKIPEYF
CDR3nt: TGCGCCAGCAGCCAATCAGGACAGGGTAAAATCCCTGAGTACTTC